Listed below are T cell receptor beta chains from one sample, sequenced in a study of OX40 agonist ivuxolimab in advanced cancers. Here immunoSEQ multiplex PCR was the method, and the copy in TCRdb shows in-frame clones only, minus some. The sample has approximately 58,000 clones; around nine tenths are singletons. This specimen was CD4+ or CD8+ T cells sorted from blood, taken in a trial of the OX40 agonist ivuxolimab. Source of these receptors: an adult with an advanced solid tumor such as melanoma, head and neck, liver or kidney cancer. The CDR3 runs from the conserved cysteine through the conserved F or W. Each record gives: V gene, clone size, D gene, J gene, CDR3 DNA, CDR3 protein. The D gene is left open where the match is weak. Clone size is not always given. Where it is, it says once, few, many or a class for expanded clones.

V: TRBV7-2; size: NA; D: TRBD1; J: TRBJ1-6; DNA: TGTGCCAGCAGCTTAAGGGACAGGGGCTATTCACCCCTCCACTTT; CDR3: CASSLRDRGYSPLHF
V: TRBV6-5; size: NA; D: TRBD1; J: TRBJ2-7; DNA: TGTGCCAGCAGTTACTCTCGACAGGGCTCCTACGAGCAGTACTTC; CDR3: CASSYSRQGSYEQYF
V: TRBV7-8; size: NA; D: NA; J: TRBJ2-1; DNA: TGTGCCAGCAGCTTAGAATGGTCTGTCGAGCAGTTCTTC; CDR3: CASSLEWSVEQFF
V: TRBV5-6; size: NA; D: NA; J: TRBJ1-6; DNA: TGTGCCAGCAGCTTGGCGGGGAATTCACCCCTCCACTTT; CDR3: CASSLAGNSPLHF
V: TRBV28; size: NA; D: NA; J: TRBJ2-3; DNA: TGTGCCAGCAGCGGACCCCAGGACTCAGATACGCAGTATTTT; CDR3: CASSGPQDSDTQYF
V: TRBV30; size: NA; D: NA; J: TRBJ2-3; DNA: TGTGCCTGGAGTGTTGGGGTTTCGTCGCCAGATACGCAGTATTTT; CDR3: CAWSVGVSSPDTQYF
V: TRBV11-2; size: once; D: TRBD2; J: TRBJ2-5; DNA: TGTGCCAGCAGCTTAGGCCGCCGACTAGCGGGAGTGGGGGAGACCCAGTACTTC; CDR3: CASSLGRRLAGVGETQYF
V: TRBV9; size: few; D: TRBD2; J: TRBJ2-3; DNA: TGTGCCAGCAGCGTAGACCTAGCGGTGCAGTATTTT; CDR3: CASSVDLAVQYF
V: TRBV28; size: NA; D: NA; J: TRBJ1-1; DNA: TGTGCCAGCAGTTTGGGAGGGGTTGGAACTGAAGCTTTCTTT; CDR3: CASSLGGVGTEAFF
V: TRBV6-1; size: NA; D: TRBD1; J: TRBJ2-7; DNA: TGTGCCAGCAGTGAATTGGGACAGGGCTCCTACGAGCAGTACTTC; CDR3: CASSELGQGSYEQYF
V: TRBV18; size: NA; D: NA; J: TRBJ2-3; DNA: TGTGCCAGCTCACAGGCGGGTCCCCAGGATACGCAGTATTTT; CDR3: CASSQAGPQDTQYF
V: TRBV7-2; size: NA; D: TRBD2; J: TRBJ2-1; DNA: TGTGCCAGCAGCTTAGAAGGGAGCCTAGCGGGAGTTGAGCAGTTCTTC; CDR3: CASSLEGSLAGVEQFF
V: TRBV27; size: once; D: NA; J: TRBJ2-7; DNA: TGTGCCAGCAGTTCGGTATTCCAATACGAGCAGTACTTC; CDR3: CASSSVFQYEQYF
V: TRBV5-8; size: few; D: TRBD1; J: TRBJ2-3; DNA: TGTGCCAGCAGCCAGGGGGTTAGCACAGATACGCAGTATTTT; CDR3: CASSQGVSTDTQYF
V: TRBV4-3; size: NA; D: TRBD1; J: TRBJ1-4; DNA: TGCGCCAGCAGTTGGGACAGTGCAACTAATGAAAAACTGTTTTTT; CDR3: CASSWDSATNEKLFF
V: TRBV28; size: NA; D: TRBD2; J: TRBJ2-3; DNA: TGTGCCAGCAGTCCCGCCCGGACTAGCGGGAGCCCACCCGGTACGCAGTATTTT; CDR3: CASSPARTSGSPPGTQYF
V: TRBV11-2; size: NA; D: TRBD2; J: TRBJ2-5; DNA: TGTGCCAGCAGCAAATACGGACTAGCGGGGCTTCAAGAGACCCAGTACTTC; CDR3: CASSKYGLAGLQETQYF
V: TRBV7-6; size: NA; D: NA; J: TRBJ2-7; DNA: TGTGCCAGCAGCCGTGGTTACGAGCAGTACTTC; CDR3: CASSRGYEQYF
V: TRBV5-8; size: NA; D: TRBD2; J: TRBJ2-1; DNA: TGTGCCAGCAGCCTGGGACTAGCGGGAGGGTTGAACAATGAGCAGTTCTTC; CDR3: CASSLGLAGGLNNEQFF
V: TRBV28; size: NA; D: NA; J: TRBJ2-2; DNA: TGTGCCAGCAGTTTAAACACCGGCGGGACCGGGGAGCTGTTTTTT; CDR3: CASSLNTGGTGELFF
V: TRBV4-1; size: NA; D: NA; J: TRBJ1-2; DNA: TGCGCCAGCAGCCAAGGGGACGCAAACTATGGCTACACCTTC; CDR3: CASSQGDANYGYTF
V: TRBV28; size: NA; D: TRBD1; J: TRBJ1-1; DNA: TGTGCCAGCAGCCAAGGGACAGGGTACACTGAAGCTTTCTTT; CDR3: CASSQGTGYTEAFF
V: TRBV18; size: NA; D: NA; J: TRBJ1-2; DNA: TGTGCCAGCTCACCTACCCTGTCAACCGGGACAACTGGGGGAGACTATGGCTACACCTTC; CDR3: CASSPTLSTGTTGGDYGYTF